A single sample gave rise to the 15 T cell receptor beta chains below, sequenced in a study of blood T cell repertoires in COVID-19. This table comes from immunoSEQ multiplex PCR, and its TCRdb copy is limited to in-frame clones, with some not included. The data hold some 200,000 clones, with about nine tenths observed a single time. The sequenced sample consisted of PBMCs or T cells enriched from blood (not recorded which). The receptors here all came from a woman aged 25 to 45 who had recovered from COVID-19.

The rearrangement joins TRBV7-6 to TRBJ2-3; 10 nucleotides line up with TRBD2. Germline V gene lookup returns CDR1 SGHVS and CDR2 FNYEAQ. The CDR3 totals 18 residues. Trimming took 2 bases from V and 1 from J; bases not matched to a gene: 9. Here the CDR3 DNA reads TGTGCCAGCAGCTTACGGGTCCCCAGCGGGGGGGGCACAGATACGCAGTATTTT. It specifies CASSLRVPSGGGTDTQYF.

This clone was seen ten or more times. The V call is TRBV24-1, the J call TRBJ2-1; maybe TRBD1 (5 bases). Germline-derived CDR1 and CDR2 are KGHDR and SFDVKD. V was shortened by 6 bases and J by 5 bases, with 7 bases between the two germline ends. The CDR3 is 12 residues long. The CDR3 is CATSTGDNEQFF. The CDR3 nucleotides are TGTGCCACCAGTACAGGAGACAATGAGCAGTTCTTC.

The chain has TRBV5-4 and TRBJ1-2; D possibly corresponds to TRBD1 (5 bases). Germline-derived CDR1 and CDR2 are SGHNT and YYREEE (reference sequence). CDR3 length equals 14 residues. Trimming took off 5 bases at V and 0 bases at J, with 11 bases between the two ends. CDR3 in DNA: TGTGCCAGCAGATGGGGGGGTACTAACTATGGCTACACCTTC. Translating it yields CASRWGGTNYGYTF.

The chain recombines TRBV6-5 with TRBJ1-2; D gene uncertain. The germline CDR1 and CDR2 sequences are MNHEY and SVGAGI. This CDR3 comprises 13 residues. Trimming shortened V by 3 bases and J by 7 bases, and 12 bases separated the two germline ends. CDR3 in amino acids: CASSYYSSSGYTF. In DNA, the CDR3 is TGTGCCAGCAGTTATTACAGTTCGTCTGGCTACACCTTC.

This chain uses TRBV23-1 with TRBJ2-5; 9 nucleotides match TRBD2. TRBV23-1 is treated as an ORF (open reading frame) with a function not yet certain. Germline trimming cut 0 bases from V and 4 bases from J; bases unmatched to any gene: 15. CDR3 length: 19 residues. The CDR3 region is CASSQSAAGGLFLRETQYF. The CDR3 nucleotides are TGCGCCAGCAGTCAATCGGCGGCGGGGGGGCTTTTTCTACGAGAGACCCAGTACTTC.

This chain joins TRBV9 and TRBJ1-2; D possibly corresponds to TRBD1 (6 bases). Germline loops: CDR1 SGDLS, CDR2 YYNGEE. CDR3 length: 13 residues. V lost 5 bases and J lost 5, with 13 bases in between. CDR3 loop: CASRGDQGYGYTF. CDR3 nucleotides: TGTGCCAGCAGGGGGGACCAGGGGTATGGCTACACCTTC. Complete variable domain (other parts from reference TRBV9 and TRBJ1-2): DSGVTQTPKHLITATGQRVTLRCSPRSGDLSVYWYQQSLDQGLQFLIQYYNGEERAKGNILERFSAQQFPDLHSELNLSSLELGDSALYFCASRGDQGYGYTFGSGTRLTVV.

J is TRBJ1-1 and V is TRBV9; the D is unclear. Per germline, CDR1 SGDLS and CDR2 YYNGEE. The CDR3 runs to 12 residues. Trimming pared 0 bases from V and 11 bases from J, leaving 11 bases between. The CDR3 loop reads CASSVDGGEAFF. The CDR3 region has the DNA TGTGCCAGCAGCGTAGATGGAGGCGAGGCTTTCTTT.

The chain is built from TRBV3-1 (or the pseudogene TRBV3-2) and TRBJ2-2; maybe TRBD1 (7 bases). Trimming removed 4 bases from V and 1 base from J, with 19 bases in between. Germline values: CDR1 LGHDT, CDR2 YNNKEL (reference sequence). The CDR3 is 18 amino acids. The DNA of the CDR3 is TGTGCCAGCAGCCGCCCCGACAGGGAGGATTTGAACACCGGGGAGCTGTTTTTT. Translated: CASSRPDREDLNTGELFF.

The chain is built from TRBV4-3 and TRBJ2-3; 9 bases are shared with TRBD2. The CDR3 covers 15 residues. V shed 4 bases, J shed 0 bases, and the junction held 2 bases outside the gene matches. The germline CDR1 and CDR2 sequences are LGHNA and YSLEER. The CDR3 protein is CASSPSGDSTDTQYF. DNA of the CDR3: TGCGCCAGCAGCCCTAGCGGGGACAGCACAGATACGCAGTATTTT.

This chain connects TRBV9 to TRBJ1-5; perhaps TRBD1 as D (6 bases). The CDR3 runs 16 residues. CDR1 and CDR2 from the germline V gene are SGDLS and YYNGEE. Trimming pared 3 bases from V and 11 bases from J, leaving 24 bases between. The CDR3 sequence is CASSANLQGPREAQHF. For the CDR3, the DNA is TGTGCCAGCAGCGCCAATCTACAGGGCCCCCGGGAGGCCCAGCATTTT.

The chain couples TRBV7-9 to TRBJ1-2, with TRBD1 identical over 8 bases. This CDR3 has 12 amino acids. Germline CDR1 SEHNR, CDR2 FQNEAQ (reference sequence). The J segment lost 10 bases and the V segment lost 5 bases, leaving 6 bases of the junction unmatched. The CDR3 DNA sequence: TGTGCCAGCAGCGTCGGACAGGGAGACTACACCTTC. Its protein product is CASSVGQGDYTF.

V and J are TRBV24-1 and TRBJ2-1; 13 positions agree with TRBD2. J lost 3 bases, V lost 4 bases, and 8 bases had no gene match. The CDR3 sequence is 18 residues long. From germline, CDR1 is KGHDR and CDR2 SFDVKD. The CDR3 coding sequence is TGTGCCACCAGTGACCCTCGGACTAGCGGGAGAGGCTACAATGAGCAGTTCTTC. Translation gives CATSDPRTSGRGYNEQFF.

The chain joins TRBV10-3 to TRBJ2-1, with a weak D call TRBD2 (5 bases). CDR1 is ENHRY and CDR2 is SYGVKD in the germline V gene. V was cut by 2 bases and J by 8 bases, with 13 bases left in between. The CDR3 has 14 amino acids. Here the CDR3 DNA reads TGTGCCATCAGTGAGGGGCTAGCAATCCATGAGCAGTTCTTC. Its translation: CAISEGLAIHEQFF.

The chain links TRBV6-5 to TRBJ1-5; unclear D gene. This CDR3 has 13 residues. The V gene lost 2 bases and the J gene lost 5 bases, with 7 bases spanning the gap. CDR1 is MNHEY and CDR2 is SVGAGI in the germline V gene. CDR3 region: CASSYEVDQPQHF. The CDR3 DNA is TGTGCCAGCAGTTACGAGGTGGATCAGCCCCAGCATTTT.

This clone was recorded once. This rearrangement joins TRBV5-5 to TRBJ2-5; 8 nucleotides align to TRBD1. With 4 bases clipped from V and 4 bases from J, the junction kept 3 bases outside the gene matches. The CDR3 loop spans 13 amino acids. Germline V gives CDR1 SGHKS, CDR2 YYEKEE (reference sequence). CDR3 DNA sequence: TGTGCCAGCAGCGTACAGGGGGGAGAGACCCAGTACTTC. Translating it yields CASSVQGGETQYF.